These 9 T cell receptor beta chains originate from one sample sequenced in a study of shared clonotypes between healthy human individuals. Method: immunoSEQ multiplex PCR; TCRdb's copy keeps in-frame clones and lacks some. The sample lists over a million clones; approximately 97% were seen once. The source material was naive CD4+ T cells sorted from blood. The subset denotes: CD45RA+ positively selected. These receptors were taken from a man aged 25-40 years in good health.

This clone was observed a single time. The chain employs TRBV28 and TRBJ2-1, with D maybe TRBD1 (7 bases). This CDR3 has 15 residues. Between the trimmed V and J ends, which lost 5 bases and 2 bases, there was a span of 13 bases. Germline loops: CDR1 MDHEN, CDR2 SYDVKM. CDR3 coding DNA: TGTGCCAGCAGTCCGGACAGGAGGGCCTACAATGAGCAGTTCTTC. This codes for CASSPDRRAYNEQFF.

The chain employs TRBV14 and TRBJ2-1, with D perhaps TRBD2 (6 bases). The CDR3 contains 17 residues. Trimming removed 3 bases from V and 0 bases from J, with 15 bases in between. The germline gives CDR1 SGHDN, CDR2 FVKESK. CDR3 sequence: CASSQERLDSSYNEQFF. The DNA of the CDR3 is TGTGCCAGCAGCCAGGAGAGACTAGATAGCTCCTACAATGAGCAGTTCTTC.

V gene TRBV7-3 combines with J gene TRBJ2-1; TRBD1 or TRBD2 may be the D gene (5 bases each). Germline V gene sequence: CDR1 SGHTA, CDR2 FQGTGA. V lost 4 bases and J lost 2, with 12 bases in between. The CDR3 sequence is 15 residues long. The CDR3 loop is CASSSSGSPYNEQFF. CDR3 nucleotide sequence: TGTGCCAGCAGCTCATCAGGGAGCCCCTACAATGAGCAGTTCTTC.

The DNA for the CDR3 is TGTGCCAAAGAGGGGCTAGCGGGAGAGGAAAGGGAGCAGTTCTTC. Its protein product is CAKEGLAGEEREQFF. V is TRBV7-9 and J is TRBJ2-1; 10 bases map to TRBD2. CDR1 and CDR2 from the germline V gene are SEHNR and FQNEAQ (reference sequence). With V trimmed by 10 bases and J by 10 bases, 16 bases remained unmatched. The CDR3 extends over 15 amino acids.

J is TRBJ1-4 and V is TRBV18; the D gene is possibly TRBD1 (5 bases). Trimming left V 1 base short and J 8 bases short, with 20 bases between. From germline, CDR1 is KGHSH and CDR2 LQKENI. There are 17 residues in the CDR3. This CDR3 reads CASSPLWIGALKEKLFF. CDR3 nucleotides: TGTGCCAGCTCACCACTTTGGATAGGGGCCCTTAAGGAAAAACTGTTTTTT. The whole variable domain, remainder taken from reference TRBV18 and TRBJ1-4, is NAGVMQNPRHLVRRRGQEARLRCSPMKGHSHVYWYRQLPEEGLKFMVYLQKENIIDESGMPKERFSAEFPKEGPSILRIQQVVRGDSAAYFCASSPLWIGALKEKLFFGSGTQLSVL.

The chain has TRBV29-1 and TRBJ1-4; no reliable D call. CDR3 length: 14 residues. Germline CDR1 reads SQVTM; CDR2 reads ANQGSEA. Trimming took 5 bases from V and 8 from J, leaving 18 bases between them. CDR3 nucleotide sequence: TGCAGCGTTCCACTCCCGGGAGAAGAAGAAAAACTGTTTTTT. Translated: CSVPLPGEEEKLFF.

The rearrangement uses TRBV28 and TRBJ1-5, with 10 bases that match TRBD1. The V gene's germline CDR1 is MDHEN and CDR2 SYDVKM. J lost 2 bases, V lost 6 bases, and 7 bases had no gene match. The CDR3 sequence is 16 residues long. CDR3 nucleotides: TGTGCCAGCAGACGGTGGGACAGGGGTCGCAATCAGCCCCAGCATTTT. It codes for CASRRWDRGRNQPQHF. Supplemented by reference TRBV28 and TRBJ1-5, the full variable domain reads DVKVTQSSRYLVKRTGEKVFLECVQDMDHENMFWYRQDPGLGLRLIYFSYDVKMKEKGDIPEGYSVSREKKERFSLILESASTNQTSMYLCASRRWDRGRNQPQHFGDGTRLSIL.

Only one count was recorded for this clone. This rearrangement joins TRBV4-1 to TRBJ2-1, with 7 bases aligning to TRBD2. V lost 1 base to trimming and J lost 0 bases; unmatched junction nucleotides: 6. Germline V gene sequence: CDR1 MGHRA, CDR2 YSYEKL. The CDR3 runs to 17 residues. The CDR3 DNA follows: TGCGCCAGCAGCCAAGTGTTGGGAGGGCCCTCCTACAATGAGCAGTTCTTC. Its translation: CASSQVLGGPSYNEQFF.

V gene TRBV6-1 combines with J gene TRBJ2-1, with 9 bases matching TRBD2. The trim removed 5 bases at V and 14 bases at J, leaving 13 bases unmatched. CDR3 length equals 14 residues. CDR1 and CDR2 (germline): MNHNS, SASEGT. CDR3 bases: TGTGCCAGCAGTCCAGAGGTAATAGCGGGAGATGAGTTCTTC. This codes for CASSPEVIAGDEFF.